This TCR beta chain was profiled in a study of chemoradiotherapy in HPV16-positive cancers (dated 2022 in TCRdb). At the level of the whole study: Functional T-cell assays on cells from two HPV16-positive patients defined candidate HPV-specific T-cell clones and common TCR motifs. The candidate HPV-specific TCRs and motifs were then tracked in TCR repertoires from around 86 patients with HPV-related cancers. The study set out to ask whether T-cell immunity against the HPV oncoproteins E6 and E7 changes over the course of chemoradiotherapy and whether that immunity affects survival. The paper's findings and limits, for the study overall: The functional definition of HPV-specific T cells came from only two HPV16-positive patients, and the survival association was reported for HPV16-positive patients. In HPV16-positive patients, expansion of HPV-responsive T cells during chemoradiotherapy was found to be associated with improved recurrence-free survival. Expansion of candidate HPV-specific clones and E7-related TCR motifs was observed in the tumor microenvironment during treatment, whereas no such expansion was observed for non-HPV-specific T cells.

In the case of this clone: Its antigen is not yet known. No much larger clonotype is one base removed from it; base qualities were not supplied.

Because repertoires were sampled repeatedly during chemoradiotherapy, clonal expansion in the tumor microenvironment could be followed. Library method: the immunoSEQ multiplex PCR assay. Here the immuneACCESS table is served through TCRdb, limited to in-frame sequences with V and J called. Missing clones are a known gap in these copies; in checked studies unresolved V genes cover under half, and the rest lacks a known reason. This sample gives under 70,000 clones in total; 90% of them show up just once. Around 3.5% of the sample lies in the top ten. V is pared back by 1 base and J by 4 bases, with 6 bases lying between the germline termini. The CDR3 runs 13 residues from the cysteine to the phenylalanine. Only CDR3 DNA is held: 39 bases, read in frame from base 1. The germline V gene yields MNHEY for CDR1 and SVGAGI for CDR2.

This receptor was taken from a human donor with HPV-associated anogenital cancer. This specimen was blood, taken from a patient who underwent chemoradiotherapy. Recombination joined TRBV6-5 with TRBJ2-3; too little of a D gene remains to name it. The nucleotides read TGTGCCAGCAGTTACTACTCCCCAGATACGCAGTATTTT. This sequence encodes CASSYYSPDTQYF.